The rows below give T cell receptor beta chains drawn from one sample of a study of cytomegalovirus exposure and HLA in healthy donors. TCRdb's table, derived via immunoSEQ multiplex PCR, lists solely in-frame clones and lacks some. This sample has under 200,000 clones, with roughly 79% found just once. The sequenced sample was PBMCs. The source of these receptors is a woman aged 25 to 45 in good health and CMV-seropositive. The CDR3 runs from the conserved cysteine through the conserved F or W.

V gene: TRBV4-3
J gene: TRBJ1-2
CDR3 protein: CASSQTSGDNYGYTF

V gene: TRBV9
J gene: TRBJ1-4
CDR3 protein: CASSVQALSNNEKLFF

V gene: TRBV28
J gene: TRBJ2-5
CDR3 protein: CASSLSNPGTQYF

V gene: TRBV5-6
J gene: TRBJ1-5
CDR3 protein: CASSLGGLHSNQPQHF

V gene: TRBV7-9
J gene: TRBJ1-1
CDR3 protein: CASSLLGQNTEAFF

V gene: TRBV7-9
J gene: TRBJ1-1
CDR3 protein: CASSLLAGDPEAFF

V gene: TRBV6-5
J gene: TRBJ2-3
CDR3 protein: CASSRRQGTDTQYF

V gene: TRBV5-1
J gene: TRBJ2-1
CDR3 protein: CASSDPGLAGAAEQFF

V gene: TRBV5-1
J gene: TRBJ2-3
CDR3 protein: CASSAGDEDTQYF

V gene: TRBV14
J gene: TRBJ1-2
CDR3 protein: CASSQWHVGTGVEADYTF

V gene: TRBV27
J gene: TRBJ2-5
CDR3 protein: CASSLYPEETQYF

V gene: TRBV25-1
J gene: TRBJ2-7
CDR3 protein: CASSDPGQGSLYEQYF

V gene: TRBV2
J gene: TRBJ2-5
CDR3 protein: CASSEGLAAQYF

V gene: TRBV5-6
J gene: TRBJ2-5
CDR3 protein: CASSSLADRAQETQYF

V gene: TRBV9
J gene: TRBJ2-2
CDR3 protein: CASSLSYTGELFF

V gene: TRBV7-9
J gene: TRBJ1-3
CDR3 protein: CASSTFRDRGDTIYF

V gene: TRBV6-5
J gene: TRBJ1-1
CDR3 protein: CASSGDRGRAGAFF

V gene: TRBV2
J gene: TRBJ1-4
CDR3 protein: CASSTPRVANEKLFF

V gene: TRBV19
J gene: TRBJ2-7
CDR3 protein: CASSGVAGGPYEQYF

V gene: TRBV10-3
J gene: TRBJ2-3
CDR3 protein: CAISDRDRGGGTQYF

V gene: TRBV6-1
J gene: TRBJ1-1
CDR3 protein: CASSATGPNTEAFF

V gene: TRBV7-9
J gene: TRBJ2-7
CDR3 protein: CASSLGTAVYEQYF

V gene: TRBV7-8
J gene: TRBJ2-1
CDR3 protein: CASSSRAGGVVNEQFF

V gene: TRBV4-3
J gene: TRBJ2-1
CDR3 protein: CASSQEGTSGGHNEQFF

V gene: TRBV5-4
J gene: TRBJ1-2
CDR3 protein: CATRDRRNYGYTF

V gene: TRBV6-5
J gene: TRBJ1-1
CDR3 protein: CASSSRQGPGNTEAFF

V gene: TRBV5-6
J gene: TRBJ2-3
CDR3 protein: CASSRVNTQYF

V gene: TRBV10-3
J gene: TRBJ2-7
CDR3 protein: CAISDDRGGEQYF

V gene: TRBV2
J gene: TRBJ2-7
CDR3 protein: CASLAGEIYEQYF

V gene: TRBV9
J gene: TRBJ1-2
CDR3 protein: CASSTQGEYYGYTF

V gene: TRBV7-6
J gene: TRBJ1-4
CDR3 protein: CASSLARDRFNEKLFF

V gene: TRBV19
J gene: TRBJ1-1
CDR3 protein: CASKTQGWTEAFF

V gene: TRBV5-6
J gene: TRBJ2-7
CDR3 protein: CASSFGGLTSYEQYF

V gene: TRBV7-8
J gene: TRBJ2-3
CDR3 protein: CASSPPLPTDTQYF

V gene: TRBV28
J gene: TRBJ2-3
CDR3 protein: CASIHTGLGDTQYF

V gene: TRBV5-4
J gene: TRBJ1-3
CDR3 protein: CASSPPPGRTGNTIYF

V gene: TRBV5-1
J gene: TRBJ2-1
CDR3 protein: CASSLRGGQDNEQFF

V gene: TRBV28
J gene: TRBJ1-4
CDR3 protein: CASSSQGAGSNEKLFF

V gene: TRBV30
J gene: TRBJ1-6
CDR3 protein: CAWSPSRGKSSPLHF

V gene: TRBV28
J gene: TRBJ1-1
CDR3 protein: CASSMTGATEAFF

V gene: TRBV30
J gene: TRBJ2-3
CDR3 protein: CAWRVRGLRTDTQYF

V gene: TRBV4-3
J gene: TRBJ2-2
CDR3 protein: CASSHGAGNTGELFF

V gene: TRBV6-6
J gene: TRBJ1-2
CDR3 protein: CASSFSDRGSYGYTF

V gene: TRBV19
J gene: TRBJ1-2
CDR3 protein: CASSLSGSPNYGYTF

V gene: TRBV13
J gene: TRBJ2-2
CDR3 protein: CASSHNSGTHTGELFF

V gene: TRBV7-9
J gene: TRBJ2-4
CDR3 protein: CASSTRTGDGKNIQYF

V gene: TRBV5-1
J gene: TRBJ1-4
CDR3 protein: CASSLGPPGQTNEKLFF

V gene: TRBV27
J gene: TRBJ2-7
CDR3 protein: CASRVGAGESEQYF

V gene: TRBV9
J gene: TRBJ2-1
CDR3 protein: CASSVGGRSNNEQFF

V gene: TRBV29-1
J gene: TRBJ1-1
CDR3 protein: CSVDSQSTEAFF

V gene: TRBV5-1
J gene: TRBJ2-7
CDR3 protein: CASSLGQFVDEQYF

V gene: TRBV28
J gene: TRBJ2-3
CDR3 protein: CASSLAGGGEDTQYF

V gene: TRBV5-4
J gene: TRBJ2-1
CDR3 protein: CASSSGQQNEQFF

V gene: TRBV7-6
J gene: TRBJ2-1
CDR3 protein: CASSFMGGRAFYNEQFF

V gene: TRBV5-1
J gene: TRBJ2-5
CDR3 protein: CASSLGGVIETQYF

V gene: TRBV30
J gene: TRBJ2-3
CDR3 protein: CAWSERLADTQYF

V gene: TRBV5-1
J gene: TRBJ2-3
CDR3 protein: CASSLELAGADTQYF

V gene: TRBV6-1
J gene: TRBJ2-3
CDR3 protein: CASSEGGLSTDTQYF

V gene: TRBV2
J gene: TRBJ1-1
CDR3 protein: CASSDSGGALKAFF